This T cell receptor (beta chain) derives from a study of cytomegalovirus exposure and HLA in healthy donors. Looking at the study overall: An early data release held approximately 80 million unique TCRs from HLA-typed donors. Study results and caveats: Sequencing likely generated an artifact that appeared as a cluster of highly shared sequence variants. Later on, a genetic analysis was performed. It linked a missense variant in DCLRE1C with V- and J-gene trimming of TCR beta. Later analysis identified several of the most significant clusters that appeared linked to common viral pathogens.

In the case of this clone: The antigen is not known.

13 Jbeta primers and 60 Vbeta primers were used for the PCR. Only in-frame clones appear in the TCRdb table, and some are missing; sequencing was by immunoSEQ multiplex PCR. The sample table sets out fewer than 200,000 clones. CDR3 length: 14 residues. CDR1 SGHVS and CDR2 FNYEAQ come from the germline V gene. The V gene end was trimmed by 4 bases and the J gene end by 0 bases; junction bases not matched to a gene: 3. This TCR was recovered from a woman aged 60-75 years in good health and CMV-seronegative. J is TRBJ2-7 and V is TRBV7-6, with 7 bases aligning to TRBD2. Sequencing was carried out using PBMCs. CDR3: CASSSGGDSYEQYF. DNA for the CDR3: TGTGCCAGCAGCTCGGGGGGTGACTCCTACGAGCAGTACTTC.